The text below deals with one T cell receptor beta chain. Its specificity is unknown. The data belong to a study of cytomegalovirus exposure and HLA in healthy donors. Study background: Around 80 million unique TCR sequences came from HLA-typed donors in an early release. Study observations and caveats: Cytomegalovirus-associated status was assigned to about 160 TCR beta chains.

CDR3 size: 15 residues. Trimming removed 0 bases from V and 2 bases from J, with 8 bases in between. The germline V gene encodes CDR1 SGHKS and CDR2 YYEKEE (reference sequence). The PCR employed 60 Vbeta primers together with 13 Jbeta primers. Assay used: immunoSEQ multiplex PCR; TCRdb lists only in-frame clones, some missing. Among roughly 20,000 clones listed, about 77% were seen once. This sequence was found in a man in his 60s in good health and CMV-seronegative. Input material: PBMCs. V and J are TRBV5-5 and TRBJ2-2; D possibly corresponds to TRBD1 (5 bases). CDR3 protein: CASSLGGGNTGELFF. The CDR3 DNA follows: TGTGCCAGCAGCTTGGGGGGCGGTAACACCGGGGAGCTGTTTTTT.